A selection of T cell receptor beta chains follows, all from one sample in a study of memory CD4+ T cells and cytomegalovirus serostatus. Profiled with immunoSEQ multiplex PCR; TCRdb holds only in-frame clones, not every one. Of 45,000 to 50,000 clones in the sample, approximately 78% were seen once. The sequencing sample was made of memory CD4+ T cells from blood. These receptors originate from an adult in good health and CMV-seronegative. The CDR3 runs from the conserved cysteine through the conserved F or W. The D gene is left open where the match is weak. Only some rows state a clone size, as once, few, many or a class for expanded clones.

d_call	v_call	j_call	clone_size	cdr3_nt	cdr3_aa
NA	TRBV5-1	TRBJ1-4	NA	TGCGCCAGCAGCTCAGGGACTACTGAAAAACTGTTTTTT	CASSSGTTEKLFF
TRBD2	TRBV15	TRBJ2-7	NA	TGTGCCACCAGCAGAGAGACTAGCGGGTCCTACGAGCAGTACTTC	CATSRETSGSYEQYF
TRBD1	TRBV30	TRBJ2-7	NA	TGTGCCTGGAGTGTCGGACAGGGGGCGGTGCAGTACTTC	CAWSVGQGAVQYF
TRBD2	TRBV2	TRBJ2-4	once	TGTGCCAGCGGGGGGACTAGCGGTCTAGATCGGGCCAAAAACATTCAGTACTTC	CASGGTSGLDRAKNIQYF
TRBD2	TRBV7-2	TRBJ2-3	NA	TGTGCCAGCAGCTCTCGGACTAGCGGACCCACAGATACGCAGTATTTT	CASSSRTSGPTDTQYF
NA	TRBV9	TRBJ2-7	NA	TGTGCCAGCAGCGTAGCAGCAGGGCACTCCTACGAGCAGTACTTC	CASSVAAGHSYEQYF
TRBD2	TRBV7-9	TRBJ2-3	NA	TGTGCCAGCAGCTACTCCGGGACTAGCGGGGGTGCAGATACGCAGTATTTT	CASSYSGTSGGADTQYF
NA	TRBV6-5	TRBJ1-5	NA	TGTGCCAGCAGCAGATCTCCAACAGGGAATCAGCCCCAGCATTTT	CASSRSPTGNQPQHF
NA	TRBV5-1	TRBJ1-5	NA	TGCGCCAGCAGTTACTCGGCAGGGCAGCCCCAGCATTTT	CASSYSAGQPQHF
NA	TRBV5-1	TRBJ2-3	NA	TGCGCCAGCAGCATCGGAGAGGGCACAGATACGCAGTATTTT	CASSIGEGTDTQYF
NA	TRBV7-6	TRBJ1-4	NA	TGTGCCAGCAGCCCCATCCGGGAAAAACTGTTTTTT	CASSPIREKLFF
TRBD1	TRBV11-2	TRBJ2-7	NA	TGTGCCAGCAGCTTCCAGACAGGGCCAAGGGAGTACTTC	CASSFQTGPREYF
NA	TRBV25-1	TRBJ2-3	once	TGTGCCAGCAGTGCCTCCGCAGAAGCTAGCACAGATACGCAGTATTTT	CASSASAEASTDTQYF
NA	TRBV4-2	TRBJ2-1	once	TGTGCCAGCAGCCAAGATACGGCGGGGGCGAACAATGAGCAGTTCTTC	CASSQDTAGANNEQFF
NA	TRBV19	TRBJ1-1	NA	TGTGCCAGTAGTCCTCAATGGGGGGGGAACACTGAAGCTTTCTTT	CASSPQWGGNTEAFF
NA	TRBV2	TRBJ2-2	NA	TGTGCCAGCATAGAGTCGTGGGCCGGTAGAACCGGGGAGCTGTTTTTT	CASIESWAGRTGELFF
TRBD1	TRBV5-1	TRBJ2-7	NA	TGCGCCAGCAGCCCGCCGGGACAGTCCTACGAGCAGTACTTC	CASSPPGQSYEQYF
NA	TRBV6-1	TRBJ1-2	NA	TGTGCCAGCAGTGTCGTAACAGCCAACTATGGCTACACCTTC	CASSVVTANYGYTF
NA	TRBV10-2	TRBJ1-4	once	TGCGCCAGCAGTGAGTTGGCGGGCGAAAAACTGTTTTTT	CASSELAGEKLFF
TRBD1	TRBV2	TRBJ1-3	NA	TGTGCCAGCAGGGGACAGGGTTCTTCTGGAAACACCATATATTTT	CASRGQGSSGNTIYF
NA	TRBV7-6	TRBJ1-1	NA	TGTGCCAGCAGCCCCGGTGGAGTGAACACTGAAGCTTTCTTT	CASSPGGVNTEAFF
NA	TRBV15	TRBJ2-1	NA	TGTGCCACCAGCAGACAGGGACCCTTTTACAATGAGCAGTTCTTC	CATSRQGPFYNEQFF
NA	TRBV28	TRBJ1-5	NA	TGTGCCAGCAATCGGGGGACGAGGCCCCAGCATTTT	CASNRGTRPQHF
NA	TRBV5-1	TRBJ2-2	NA	TGCGCCAGCAGCTTGGGGGAACGGGGCTTCGTCACCGGGGAGCTGTTTTTT	CASSLGERGFVTGELFF
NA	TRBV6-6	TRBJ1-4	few	TGTGCCAGCAGACAGACAGTGGTCGGTGAAAAACTGTTTTTT	CASRQTVVGEKLFF
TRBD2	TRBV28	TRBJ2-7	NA	TGTGCCAGCAGCCGGGGGGGTCCGTCCTACGAGCAGTACTTC	CASSRGGPSYEQYF
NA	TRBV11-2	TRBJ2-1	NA	TGTGCCAGCAGCTTAGAGGTAGTCAATGAGCAGTTCTTC	CASSLEVVNEQFF
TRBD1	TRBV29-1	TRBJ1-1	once	TGCAGCGTTAGGGACAGCGGCTGGAACACTGAAGCTTTCTTT	CSVRDSGWNTEAFF
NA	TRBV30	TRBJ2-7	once	TGTGCCTGGAGTGTACTGGGGGCCGGTGAGCAGTACTTC	CAWSVLGAGEQYF
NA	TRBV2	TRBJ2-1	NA	TGTGCCAGCAGGCTCAGTGGGGCCACTTTCTTC	CASRLSGATFF
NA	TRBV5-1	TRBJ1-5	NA	TGCGCCAGCAGCCCGGGGGGAGGCTCCTATCAGCCCCAGCATTTT	CASSPGGGSYQPQHF
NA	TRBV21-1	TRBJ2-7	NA	TGTGCCAGCAGCAAGGGGGGTTGGGCGGGGACCAAACCTTACGAGCAGTACTTC	CASSKGGWAGTKPYEQYF
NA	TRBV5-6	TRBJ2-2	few	TGTGCCAGCAGCCGAGGGAGTTGGGGGGAGCTGTTTTTT	CASSRGSWGELFF
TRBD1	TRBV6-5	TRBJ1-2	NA	TGTGCCAGCAGTACCTCGACAGGGTACTATGGCTACACCTTC	CASSTSTGYYGYTF
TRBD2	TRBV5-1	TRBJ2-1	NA	TGCGCCAGCAGCTTGACGACTAGCGGGGACCTCTACAATGAGCAGTTCTTC	CASSLTTSGDLYNEQFF
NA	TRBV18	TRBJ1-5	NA	TGTGCCAGCTCCGAGGGGGGGCCTCAGCCCCAGCATTTT	CASSEGGPQPQHF
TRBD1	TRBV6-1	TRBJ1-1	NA	TGTGCCAGCAGCAAAGACAGGGGGCTTAACACTGAAGCTTTCTTT	CASSKDRGLNTEAFF
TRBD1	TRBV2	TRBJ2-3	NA	TGTGCCAGCGCCCGCCAGGGGGCAACAGATACGCAGTATTTT	CASARQGATDTQYF
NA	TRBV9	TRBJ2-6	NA	TGTGCCAGCAGCCCCGACTTAGAGGGGCCTGGGGCCAACGTCCTGACTTTC	CASSPDLEGPGANVLTF
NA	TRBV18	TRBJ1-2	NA	TGTGCCAGCTCGTCCGGGGACTTCTATGGCTACACCTTC	CASSSGDFYGYTF
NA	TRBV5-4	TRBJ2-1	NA	TGTGCCAGCAGCTTGGCCGCAGGTCCCCGCAATGAGCAGTTCTTC	CASSLAAGPRNEQFF
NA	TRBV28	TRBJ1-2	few	TGTGCCAGCAGGGGAGGGGGACATAACGGCTACACCTTC	CASRGGGHNGYTF
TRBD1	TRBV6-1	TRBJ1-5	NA	TGTGCCAGCAGTCGCCGGGACAGGGGGAATCAGCCCCAGCATTTT	CASSRRDRGNQPQHF
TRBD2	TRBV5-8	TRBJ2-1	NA	TGTGCCAGCAGCAGGTACTTAGCGGGGGGGCCGGACTCCTACAATGAGCAGTTCTTC	CASSRYLAGGPDSYNEQFF
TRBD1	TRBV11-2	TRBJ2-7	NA	TGTGCCAGCAGCTTGACCGGACAGGGTACCTACGAGCAGTACTTC	CASSLTGQGTYEQYF
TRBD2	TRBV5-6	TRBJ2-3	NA	TGTGCCAGCAGCTCGCCCTTCCGGACTAGCGGGGTCACAGATACGCAGTATTTT	CASSSPFRTSGVTDTQYF
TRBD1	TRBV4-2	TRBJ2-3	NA	TGTGCCAGCAGCCAAGTGGCAGGGGGCAAATTTGATACGCAGTATTTT	CASSQVAGGKFDTQYF
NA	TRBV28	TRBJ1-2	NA	TGTGCCAGCAGTCCCCCCCGATCGTTACTTAACTATGGCTACACCTTC	CASSPPRSLLNYGYTF
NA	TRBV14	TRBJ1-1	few	TGTGCCAGCAGCCAAGATCTGGGACGGATGAACACTGAAGCTTTCTTT	CASSQDLGRMNTEAFF
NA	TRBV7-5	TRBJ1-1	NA	TGTGTCAGAAGCTTAGTGACAGGGCTGCACACTGAAGCTTTCTTT	CVRSLVTGLHTEAFF
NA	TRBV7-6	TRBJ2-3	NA	TGTGCCAGCAGCCCCGGGACTAGCACAGATACGCAGTATTTT	CASSPGTSTDTQYF
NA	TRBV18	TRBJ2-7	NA	TGTGCCAGCTCACCATTCGAAGGGCACGAGCAGTACTTC	CASSPFEGHEQYF
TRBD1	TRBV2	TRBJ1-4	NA	TGTGCCAGCAGCTGGGACAGGGGACGTAATGAAAAACTGTTTTTT	CASSWDRGRNEKLFF
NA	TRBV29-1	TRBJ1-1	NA	TGCAGCGTCTCCGGACACATGAACACTGAAGCTTTCTTT	CSVSGHMNTEAFF
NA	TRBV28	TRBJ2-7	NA	TGTGCCAGCAGCGGGTACGAGCAGTACTTC	CASSGYEQYF
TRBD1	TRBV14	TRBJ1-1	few	TGTGCCAGCAGCGATTTCGGGACAGCGAATACTGAAGCTTTCTTT	CASSDFGTANTEAFF
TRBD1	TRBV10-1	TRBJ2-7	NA	TGCGCCAGCAGCGCTGACAGGGACGAGCAGTACTTC	CASSADRDEQYF
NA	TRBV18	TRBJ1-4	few	TGTGCCAGCTCACCAGACGTCGGGCAACCTGAAAAACTGTTTTTT	CASSPDVGQPEKLFF
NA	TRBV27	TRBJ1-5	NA	TGTGCCAGCAAGGGCAGGGCGGCCAATCAGCCCCAGCATTTT	CASKGRAANQPQHF